The clone carrying this TCR beta chain was seen a handful of times. The sample comes from a study of T cells after yellow fever vaccination. Per the germline V gene, CDR1 is KGHSH and CDR2 is LQKENI. The CDR3 consists of 11 residues. V lost 5 bases, J lost 10 bases, and 9 bases lay in between. Each CDR3 protein gets one entry after TCRdb re-called the 5' RACE reads with MiXCR. This table holds around 250,000 distinct CDR3 sequences, about 7% found once. This clonotype originated in a man aged 25-45 years who received the YFV17D yellow fever vaccine. The sample in question was CD4+ T cells sorted from PBMCs, obtained 15 days after the yellow fever booster vaccination. The J gene is TRBJ2-1, the V gene TRBV18, with D perhaps matching TRBD2 (6 bases). CDR3 sequence: CASSTLAEQFF. CDR3 nucleotide sequence: TGTGCCAGCTCAACCCTAGCGGAGCAGTTCTTC.